This T cell receptor (beta chain) emerged from a study of blood T cell repertoires in COVID-19. At the level of the study: COVID-19 samples, acute and convalescent, were from the United States, Italy and Spain. PBMCs, B-cell-depleted T cells, or T cells were the source of the cDNA or gDNA that made up the material.

The CDR3 runs to 13 residues. Germline assignment: CDR1 SNHLY and CDR2 FYNNEI. Trimming took 9 bases from V and 7 from J, leaving 19 bases between them. Profiled with immunoSEQ multiplex PCR; TCRdb holds only in-frame clones, not every one. The data show about 99,000 clones, around 83% seen once. The clonotype was recovered from a man in his 70s with active or convalescent COVID-19. V usage is TRBV2 and J usage is TRBJ2-7; D might be TRBD1 (6 bases). The sequenced material came from peripheral blood. This CDR3 reads CASGAQGIGEQYF. CDR3 sequence (DNA): TGTGCCAGTGGGGCACAGGGAATCGGAGAGCAGTACTTC.